This T cell receptor beta chain emerged from a study of monozygotic twins with inflammatory bowel disease. Findings and caveats of the study: People with IBD had fewer clonotypes in common with others than healthy twins did, especially with disease activity.

A word on this clonotype: Its antigen is as yet unknown.

The CDR3 covers 14 residues. Germline V lookup: CDR1 LNHDA, CDR2 SQIVND (reference sequence). TCRdb reprocessed the 5' RACE reads, with one entry per CDR3 protein and no DNA. The sample data list 330,000 or so distinct CDR3 sequences. Input material: blood. The receptor's source is a human donor with ulcerative colitis or Crohn's disease, or a healthy co-twin of an affected twin (not recorded which). The rearrangement joins TRBV19 to TRBJ1-5. The CDR3 sequence is CASSIEAGNQPQHF.